This passage covers 26 T cell receptor beta chains from one sample sequenced in a study of shared clonotypes between healthy human individuals. Generated by immunoSEQ multiplex PCR, the TCRdb table keeps only in-frame clones and is missing some. The top ten clones hold 0.057% of a sample with roughly 650,000 clones, 97% of them seen once. The sample taken for sequencing was naive CD4+ T cells sorted from blood. As to subset: CD45RA+ positively selected. These receptor sequences come from a woman in her 30s in good health.

The V call is TRBV5-1, the J call TRBJ2-3; D remains unclear. Trimming cost V 4 bases and J 0 bases, with 6 bases left between them. The CDR3 loop spans 13 amino acids. CDR1 is SGHRS, CDR2 YFSETQ, per germline. The CDR3 is CASSPISTDTQYF. As DNA, the CDR3 is TGCGCCAGCAGCCCCATTAGCACAGATACGCAGTATTTT.

V is TRBV21-1 and J is TRBJ1-3. TRBV21-1 is deemed a pseudogene. The CDR3 loop spans 13 amino acids. Here the CDR3 reads CASSIRPGNTIYF. The CDR3 DNA reads as TGTGCCAGCAGCATACGGCCTGGAAACACCATATATTTT.

This chain connects TRBV7-2 to TRBJ2-3; 12 bases line up with TRBD2. The CDR3 runs 18 residues. Germline V gene data show CDR1 as SGHTA and CDR2 as FQGNSA. J gave up 2 bases and V 3 bases, and 9 bases lay outside the gene matches. This chain's CDR3 is CASSLGLAGALLTDTQYF. In DNA form, the CDR3 reads TGTGCCAGCAGCTTGGGACTAGCGGGTGCCCTACTCACAGATACGCAGTATTTT.

The rearrangement joins TRBV28 to TRBJ1-3; possible D gene TRBD1, 6 bases. This CDR3 comprises 14 residues. Trimming shortened V by 7 bases and J by 8 bases, and 18 bases separated the two germline ends. The V gene's germline CDR1 is MDHEN and CDR2 SYDVKM. The CDR3 is CASTYRGPRDTIYF. The CDR3 bases are TGTGCCAGCACCTACCGGGGGCCGCGGGACACCATATATTTT.

This clone was seen just once. The chain is built from TRBV7-2 and TRBJ2-7, with 10 positions matching TRBD1. The V gene end was trimmed by 5 bases and the J gene end by 0 bases; junction bases not matched to a gene: 4. Germline CDR1 reads SGHTA; CDR2 reads FQGNSA. The CDR3 runs to 15 residues. The CDR3 reads CASSIRTGGSYEQYF. CDR3 in DNA: TGTGCCAGCAGCATAAGGACAGGGGGCTCCTACGAGCAGTACTTC. The full variable domain, its missing parts supplied by reference TRBV7-2 and TRBJ2-7, is GAGVSQSPSNKVTEKGKDVELRCDPISGHTALYWYRQSLGQGLEFLIYFQGNSAPDKSGLPSDRFSAERTGGSVSTLTIQRTQQEDSAVYLCASSIRTGGSYEQYFGPGTRLTVT.

The chain links TRBV9 to TRBJ2-7; tentative D call: TRBD2 (5 bases). Germline CDR1 reads SGDLS; CDR2 reads YYNGEE. The CDR3 totals 16 residues. Trimming shortened V by 0 bases and J by 5 bases, and 18 bases separated the two germline ends. CDR3 loop: CASSVALEAYFDEQYF. The CDR3 DNA reads TGTGCCAGCAGCGTAGCTTTGGAGGCCTATTTCGACGAGCAGTACTTC.

Points on this clone: The same CDR3 is also encoded by other DNA sequences in this sample. This chain connects TRBV9 to TRBJ2-7, with TRBD2 identical over 8 bases. V was pared by 2 bases and J by 1 base, with 2 bases of the junction left unmatched. The CDR3 is 14 amino acids. The V gene's germline CDR1 is SGDLS and CDR2 YYNGEE. The CDR3: CASSVSSGSYEQYF. In nucleotides, the CDR3 is TGTGCCAGCAGCGTGTCTAGCGGGTCCTACGAGCAGTACTTC.

The rearrangement joins TRBV29-1 to TRBJ1-2; 8 positions match TRBD1. V shed 4 bases and J 7 bases; nucleotides not matched to a gene: 11. Germline CDR1 and CDR2: SQVTM and ANQGSEA. This CDR3 contains 14 residues. The CDR3 protein is CSVAQGQGQRGYTF. CDR3 in DNA: TGCAGCGTTGCCCAAGGACAGGGCCAGCGTGGCTACACCTTC.

DNA of the CDR3: TGTGCTAGTGGTTTGGGGTTACTCAGTGACACCTACAATGAGCAGTTCTTC. Translating gives CASGLGLLSDTYNEQFF. The chain joins TRBV12-5 to TRBJ2-1; D is unresolved. This CDR3 is 17 amino acids long. Deletions cut 1 base from V and 2 bases from J, with 15 bases between. Germline CDR1 LGHNT, CDR2 FRNRAP.

The chain carries TRBV28 and TRBJ2-2; D gene unclear. The germline V gene encodes CDR1 MDHEN and CDR2 SYDVKM. The CDR3 has 14 residues. Trimming pared 6 bases from V and 5 bases from J, leaving 13 bases between. DNA of the CDR3: TGTGCCAGCAGCCTTACAAAAGATACCGGGGAGCTGTTTTTT. Translation: CASSLTKDTGELFF.

The chain couples TRBV18 to TRBJ2-5; D is unresolved. The DNA end is more similar to TRBJ2-7, so the J call may be wrong. The germline V gene has CDR1 KGHSH and CDR2 LQKENI. The CDR3 length is 12 residues. The CDR3 DNA follows: TGTGCCAGCTCACCTACCTTCGACGAGCAGTACTTC. As protein: CASSPTFDEQYF.

The chain employs TRBV18 and TRBJ2-6, with D possibly matching TRBD2 (5 bases). Trimming removed 3 bases at V and 2 bases at J, with 8 bases between. Germline loops: CDR1 KGHSH, CDR2 LQKENI. The CDR3 sequence is 15 residues long. This CDR3 reads CASSPGGPGANVLTF. The CDR3 bases are TGTGCCAGCTCACCCGGCGGGCCTGGGGCCAACGTCCTGACTTTC.

The chain recombines TRBV2 with TRBJ1-3, with 7 positions matching TRBD1. Germline V CDR1 and CDR2: SNHLY, FYNNEI. This CDR3 is built from 16 residues. The trim removed 6 bases at V and 0 bases at J, leaving 8 bases unmatched. The DNA for the CDR3 is TGTGCCAGCAGAAAACGAACAGGGGACTCTGGAAACACCATATATTTT. Residues: CASRKRTGDSGNTIYF. The full variable domain, in which reference TRBV2 and TRBJ1-3 provide the parts outside the CDR3, is EPEVTQTPSHQVTQMGQEVILRCVPISNHLYFYWYRQILGQKVEFLVSFYNNEISEKSEIFDDQFSVERPDGSNFTLKIRSTKLEDSAMYFCASRKRTGDSGNTIYFGEGSWLTVV.

V is TRBV10-3 and J is TRBJ2-5, with 10 positions matching TRBD2. TRBJ2-7 matches the DNA end more closely, so the J call is doubtful. Germline assignment: CDR1 ENHRY and CDR2 SYGVKD. The CDR3 contains 12 residues. DNA for the CDR3: TGTGCCGTCGGACTAGCGGAACACGAGCAGTACTTC. Amino acids: CAVGLAEHEQYF.

The chain has TRBV2 and TRBJ2-2; D is ambiguous. Per the germline V gene, CDR1 is SNHLY and CDR2 is FYNNEI. This CDR3 is built from 13 residues. Trimming removed 4 bases from V and 2 bases from J, with 5 bases in between. The CDR3 DNA reads TGTGCCAGCAGTGTAGATAACACCGGGGAGCTGTTTTTT. Its protein product is CASSVDNTGELFF.

The genes are TRBV5-1 and TRBJ2-5; 13 positions agree with TRBD2. The J call may be in error: the DNA end matches TRBJ2-7 better. The CDR3 spans 15 residues. The germline V gene has CDR1 SGHRS and CDR2 YFSETQ. The CDR3 here is CASSNGLAGVYEQYF. Here the CDR3 DNA reads TGCGCCAGCAGCAACGGACTAGCGGGAGTCTACGAGCAGTACTTC.

This clone was observed once. The chain has TRBV7-2 and TRBJ1-1; TRBD1 is a possible D gene (5 bases). Trimming shortened V by 1 base and J by 3 bases, and 9 bases separated the two germline ends. The CDR3 spans 14 residues. Germline-derived CDR1 and CDR2 are SGHTA and FQGNSA. CDR3 DNA sequence: TGTGCCAGCAGCTTAGTCACAGGACACACTGAAGCTTTCTTT. This encodes CASSLVTGHTEAFF.

The rearrangement joins TRBV7-3 to TRBJ2-2, with a tentative D call TRBD2 (5 bases). The V and J ends lost 5 bases and 8 bases respectively, with 18 bases between them. Germline V gene sequence: CDR1 SGHTA, CDR2 FQGTGA. The CDR3 length is 15 residues. CDR3 nucleotides: TGTGCCAGCAGCCCCGTCGTGAGCGGTCCGGGGGAGCTGTTTTTT. Its translation is CASSPVVSGPGELFF.

J is TRBJ2-2 and V is TRBV5-1; 11 bases match TRBD2. Germline V gives CDR1 SGHRS, CDR2 YFSETQ. There are 14 residues in the CDR3. V dropped 5 bases and J dropped 6; count of bases not matched to a gene: 3. DNA for the CDR3: TGCGCCAGCAGACTAGCGGGGGTGGCCGGGGAGCTGTTTTTT. Protein: CASRLAGVAGELFF.

This clone was seen a single time. The rearrangement uses TRBV11-2 and TRBJ2-5, with 14 bases lining up with TRBD2. The CDR3 runs to 15 residues. V was pared by 5 bases and J by 5 bases, with 4 bases of the junction left unmatched. The germline V gene has CDR1 SGHAT and CDR2 FQNNGV. The CDR3 DNA is TGTGCCAGCAGCGCCGGACTAGCGGGAGGTGAGACCCAGTACTTC. Its translation is CASSAGLAGGETQYF.

Only one count was recorded for this clone. The V call is TRBV5-1, the J call TRBJ2-7; 10 nucleotides agree with TRBD1. From germline, CDR1 is SGHRS and CDR2 YFSETQ. V lost 0 bases to trimming and J lost 5 bases; unmatched junction nucleotides: 8. The CDR3 sequence is 16 residues long. The CDR3 is CASSLAPGTGDHEQYF. The CDR3 coding sequence is TGCGCCAGCAGCTTGGCACCCGGGACAGGGGATCACGAGCAGTACTTC.

Written as DNA, the CDR3 is TGCAGCGTTACGATTTCTAGCTCCTACAATGAGCAGTTCTTC. It yields the protein CSVTISSSYNEQFF. This chain uses TRBV29-1 with TRBJ2-1; D unclear. Germline V gene sequence: CDR1 SQVTM, CDR2 ANQGSEA. V was trimmed by 5 bases and J by 0 bases, leaving 11 bases between them. The CDR3 totals 14 residues.

The genes are TRBV18 and TRBJ2-6; weak D call: TRBD2 (6 bases). The CDR3 is 17 residues long. Trimming stripped 3 bases from V and 4 bases from J, with 16 bases between. Germline values: CDR1 KGHSH, CDR2 LQKENI. CDR3 sequence reads: CASSPNRAGSGANVLTF. CDR3 sequence (DNA): TGTGCCAGCTCACCGAACCGGGCGGGGTCAGGGGCCAACGTCCTGACTTTC.

The V and J genes are TRBV19 and TRBJ2-3; D tentatively reads TRBD1 or TRBD2 (5 bases each). The CDR3 runs 15 residues. Germline CDR1 reads LNHDA; CDR2 reads SQIVND (reference sequence). V dropped 6 bases and J dropped 3 bases, with 16 bases sitting between them. In DNA form, the CDR3 reads TGTGCCAGTAGGGATTCGGGGCTAAGGACAGATACGCAGTATTTT. Translation gives CASRDSGLRTDTQYF.

The rearrangement links TRBV18 to TRBJ2-3; 9 bases fit TRBD2. Trimming removed 6 bases from V and 2 bases from J; junction bases left unmatched: 3. The CDR3 is 14 amino acids. The germline gives CDR1 KGHSH, CDR2 LQKENI. CDR3 nucleotides: TGTGCCAGCTCCGGACTAGCGCACACAGATACGCAGTATTTT. It encodes CASSGLAHTDTQYF. Complete variable domain (other parts from reference TRBV18 and TRBJ2-3): NAGVMQNPRHLVRRRGQEARLRCSPMKGHSHVYWYRQLPEEGLKFMVYLQKENIIDESGMPKERFSAEFPKEGPSILRIQQVVRGDSAAYFCASSGLAHTDTQYFGPGTRLTVL.

This chain joins TRBV5-1 and TRBJ2-7, with a tentative D call TRBD2 (6 bases). The CDR3 length is 15 residues. Germline V gives CDR1 SGHRS, CDR2 YFSETQ. Trimming stripped 4 bases from V and 4 bases from J, with 18 bases between. CDR3 in amino acids: CASSNPLLRGYEQYF. The CDR3 DNA reads TGCGCCAGCAGCAATCCACTCCTCCGGGGGTACGAGCAGTACTTC.